The T cell receptor (beta chain) described here comes from a study of T cell repertoires in ileal Crohn's disease. Remarks on this clone: This sample also contains other DNA sequences that code for the same CDR3.

The CDR3 length is 14 residues. Germline CDR1 SGHRS, CDR2 YFSETQ. The V and J ends lost 4 bases and 3 bases, in that order; junction bases with no gene match: 6. Sequencing was performed with immunoSEQ multiplex PCR; in TCRdb, only in-frame clones are kept and a portion is missing. The sample carries some 12,000 clones, around three quarters recorded once. The clonotype was recovered from an adult with Crohn's disease. This chain connects TRBV5-1 to TRBJ1-1; 7 bases are shared with TRBD1. The material sequenced was ileal tissue. CDR3 sequence: CASSSFGQDTEAFF. For the CDR3, the DNA is TGCGCCAGCAGCAGCTTCGGACAGGACACTGAAGCTTTCTTT.